The 17 T cell receptor beta chains given below trace back to one sample, sequenced in a study of T cells in Graves' hyperthyroidism and ophthalmopathy. TCR beta CDR3 sequences were amplified from RNA transcripts. When the TCR CDR3 underwent first-round RT-PCR, the HTBI primer set was used. TCRdb reprocessed the multiplex PCR reads via MiXCR and lists one record per CDR3 protein. The sample has 200,000 to 300,000 distinct CDR3 sequences, less than 20% seen once; the top ten hold 28%. Sequencing was carried out using blood. The source is a woman younger than 35 with Graves' ophthalmopathy.

Ten or more counts support this clonotype. The chain joins TRBV5-4 to TRBJ2-3, with D possibly matching TRBD2 (7 bases). V was shortened by 9 bases and J by 3 bases, with 14 bases between the two germline ends. The germline gives CDR1 SGHNT, CDR2 YYREEE (reference sequence). The CDR3 has 13 amino acids. Written as DNA, the CDR3 is TGTGCCACACGGGGGAGGGGGACAGATACGCAGTATTTT. Its protein is CATRGRGTDTQYF.

V usage is TRBV28 and J usage is TRBJ2-5; 11 nucleotides agree with TRBD2. The V and J ends lost 0 bases and 4 bases, in that order; junction bases with no gene match: 4. The germline V gene encodes CDR1 MDHEN and CDR2 SYDVKM. This CDR3 is 16 amino acids long. CDR3 sequence: CASSLWGSGRVETQYF. In DNA form, the CDR3 reads TGTGCCAGCAGTTTATGGGGTAGCGGGAGGGTAGAGACCCAGTACTTC.

This clonotype was seen a few times. The chain couples TRBV10-3 to TRBJ2-1, with 12 positions matching TRBD2. The CDR3 length is 19 residues. Germline trimming cut 0 bases from V and 0 bases from J; bases unmatched to any gene: 6. Germline CDR1 reads ENHRY; CDR2 reads SYGVKD. The CDR3 here is CAISESASGGAASYNEQFF. CDR3 in DNA: TGTGCCATCAGTGAGTCCGCTAGCGGGGGGGCCGCCTCCTACAATGAGCAGTTCTTC.

This clonotype has ten or more counts. This chain connects TRBV5-6 to TRBJ1-1; no clear D. Germline CDR1 is SGHDT and CDR2 is YYEEEE. The CDR3 is 15 residues long. V was clipped by 6 bases and J by 4 bases, with 19 bases between them. The CDR3 bases are TGTGCCAGCACTACCATCTGGGTTAAAACCACTGAAGCTTTCTTT. This sequence encodes CASTTIWVKTTEAFF.

Ten or more counts support this clonotype. The V and J genes are TRBV6-4 and TRBJ1-1; a possible D gene is TRBD1 (6 bases). Trimming removed 3 bases at V and 0 bases at J, with 11 bases between. The CDR3 loop spans 15 amino acids. Germline V gene data show CDR1 as MRHNA and CDR2 as SNTAGT. CDR3 sequence reads: CASSDGQGMNTEAFF. CDR3 bases: TGTGCCAGCAGTGATGGGCAGGGGATGAACACTGAAGCTTTCTTT.

This clonotype was picked up many times. The chain is built from TRBV18 and TRBJ2-3, with a tentative D call TRBD1 (6 bases). The CDR3 spans 17 residues. Germline CDR1 is KGHSH and CDR2 is LQKENI. V was trimmed by 3 bases and J by 3 bases, leaving 19 bases between them. The CDR3 sequence is CASSPPKQGLRTDTQYF. The CDR3 DNA is TGTGCCAGCTCACCCCCAAAACAGGGTTTGAGGACAGATACGCAGTATTTT. Drawing the rest from reference TRBV18 and TRBJ2-3, the complete variable domain is NAGVMQNPRHLVRRRGQEARLRCSPMKGHSHVYWYRQLPEEGLKFMVYLQKENIIDESGMPKERFSAEFPKEGPSILRIQQVVRGDSAAYFCASSPPKQGLRTDTQYFGPGTRLTVL.

This clonotype showed up many times. The rearrangement uses TRBV24-1 and TRBJ2-1; a possible D gene is TRBD2 (6 bases). V was trimmed by 4 bases and J by 3 bases, leaving 18 bases between them. CDR1 and CDR2 from the germline V gene are KGHDR and SFDVKD. The CDR3 contains 17 residues. The CDR3 bases are TGTGCCACCAGTGACTCTATTTGGGGGGATGGCTACAATGAGCAGTTCTTC. Protein sequence: CATSDSIWGDGYNEQFF.

This clonotype has at least ten counts. The gene calls are TRBV6-5 and TRBJ2-2, with TRBD2 matching over 16 bases. The CDR3 is 20 amino acids. Unmatched junction bases numbered 7, after V lost 0 bases and J lost 3 bases. CDR1 is MNHEY and CDR2 is SVGAGI in the germline V gene. CDR3 in amino acids: CASSYSGGLAGGQYTGELFF. The CDR3 DNA follows: TGTGCCAGCAGTTACTCCGGGGGACTAGCGGGAGGGCAGTACACCGGGGAGCTGTTTTTT.

This clonotype was detected ten times or more. This chain uses TRBV6-1 with TRBJ1-2; 7 nucleotides align to TRBD1. The V gene end was trimmed by 5 bases and the J gene end by 5 bases; junction bases not matched to a gene: 5. Germline V gene data show CDR1 as MNHNS and CDR2 as SASEGT. The CDR3 spans 13 residues. Here the CDR3 DNA reads TGTGCCAGCAGTTTCCCACAGGGGTATGGCTACACCTTC. It translates to CASSFPQGYGYTF.

The table lists this clonotype with a few counts. V and J are TRBV19 and TRBJ1-2; D unresolved. Trimming left V 4 bases short and J 4 bases short, with 13 bases between. CDR3 length: 14 amino acids. The germline V gene has CDR1 LNHDA and CDR2 SQIVND (reference sequence). This chain's CDR3 is CASSRLGQAYGYTF. Here the CDR3 DNA reads TGTGCCAGTAGTAGGTTGGGTCAGGCCTATGGCTACACCTTC.

This clonotype has at least ten counts. The chain uses TRBV6-1 and TRBJ1-2; no firm D call. Trimming pared 4 bases from V and 4 bases from J, leaving 16 bases between. The CDR3 loop spans 15 amino acids. CDR1 and CDR2 (germline): MNHNS, SASEGT. CDR3 coding DNA: TGTGCCAGCAGTGGTGGTAACGGCCGGGGCTATGGCTACACCTTC. It codes for CASSGGNGRGYGYTF.

This clonotype showed up many times. This rearrangement joins TRBV13 to TRBJ2-7; TRBD2 matches at 10 bases. Germline-derived CDR1 and CDR2 are PRHDT and FYEKMQ (reference sequence). The V segment lost 1 base and the J segment 5 bases; nucleotides outside the gene matches: 5. The CDR3 runs to 15 residues. The CDR3: CASSLALAGVHEQYF. CDR3 nucleotides: TGTGCCAGCAGCTTAGCGCTAGCGGGAGTCCACGAGCAGTACTTC.

This clonotype was found many times. The V call is TRBV20-1, the J call TRBJ1-4, with D perhaps matching TRBD1 (5 bases). The CDR3 spans 15 residues. The ends were cut back, 0 bases at V and 5 bases at J, with 13 bases in the middle. From germline, CDR1 is DFQATT and CDR2 SNEGSKA (reference sequence). The CDR3 DNA follows: TGCAGTGCTAGAGACCCCGGGGGGGTGAATGAAAAACTGTTTTTT. Translated: CSARDPGGVNEKLFF.

This clonotype was recorded at least ten times. The chain couples TRBV6-1 to TRBJ1-1; D remains unclear. The CDR3 covers 12 residues. The V and J ends lost 4 bases and 10 bases respectively, with 13 bases between them. Germline-derived CDR1 and CDR2 are MNHNS and SASEGT. CDR3 sequence: CASSGESVRAFF. In DNA form, the CDR3 reads TGTGCCAGCAGTGGTGAGAGTGTTCGAGCTTTCTTT.

This clonotype was recorded at least ten times. The rearrangement links TRBV10-3 to TRBJ2-1, with TRBD1 identical over 8 bases. CDR1 and CDR2 from the germline V gene are ENHRY and SYGVKD. The CDR3 runs 15 residues. After removal of 11 bases from V and 7 bases from J, the junction contained 16 bases not matched to a gene. The CDR3 DNA reads as TGTGCCGCCACTTATTCGTGGCAGGGGGCGAATGAGCAGTTCTTC. The encoded protein is CAATYSWQGANEQFF.

Many counts were recorded for this clonotype. The CDR3 nucleotides are TGTGCCAGCAGTTTGGGAACTGAATTCGCGAACACCGGGGAGCTGTTTTTT. Amino acid sequence: CASSLGTEFANTGELFF. The rearrangement links TRBV12-3 or TRBV12-4 to TRBJ2-2; D is unresolved. This CDR3 has 17 residues. V was clipped by 3 bases and J by 0 bases, with 14 bases between them.

This clonotype was counted a few times. This chain connects TRBV28 to TRBJ2-7, with 10 bases lining up with TRBD2. Per the germline V gene, CDR1 is MDHEN and CDR2 is SYDVKM. V shed 7 bases and J 0 bases; nucleotides not matched to a gene: 15. The CDR3 is 18 residues long. CDR3 amino acids: CASNPTVRTSGNSYEQYF. CDR3 bases: TGTGCCAGCAACCCAACGGTGAGGACTAGCGGAAACTCCTACGAGCAGTACTTC.